This is a list of T cell receptor beta chains from one sample in a study of graft-versus-host responses after intestinal transplantation. These TCRs are of unknown antigen specificity. TCRdb keeps only in-frame clones here, not all; method: immunoSEQ multiplex PCR. Among 130,000 or so clones listed, 80% to 95% were seen once. The sample here was unstimulated CD4+ T cells sorted from spleen or lymph node cells, taken before intestinal transplant. The source is a human donor who received an intestinal transplant. The CDR3 runs from the conserved cysteine through the conserved F or W. Each record gives: V gene, CDR3 protein.

V gene: TRBV4-2; CDR3 protein: CASSQERFPGELFF
V gene: TRBV7-9; CDR3 protein: CASSRESNQPQHF
V gene: TRBV6-1; CDR3 protein: CASSATTGANQPQHF
V gene: TRBV30; CDR3 protein: CAWSRGGPYNEQFF
V gene: TRBV19; CDR3 protein: CASSRRIAGVQPDTQYF
V gene: TRBV11-3; CDR3 protein: CASSLGDREQFF
V gene: TRBV7-9; CDR3 protein: CASSFSGARGYGYTF
V gene: TRBV7-3; CDR3 protein: CASSPSGETKQYF
V gene: TRBV28; CDR3 protein: CASSPLSGQGSYEQYF
V gene: TRBV6-6; CDR3 protein: CASSQLGYEQYF
V gene: TRBV19; CDR3 protein: CASSIGLAGGIGREQYF